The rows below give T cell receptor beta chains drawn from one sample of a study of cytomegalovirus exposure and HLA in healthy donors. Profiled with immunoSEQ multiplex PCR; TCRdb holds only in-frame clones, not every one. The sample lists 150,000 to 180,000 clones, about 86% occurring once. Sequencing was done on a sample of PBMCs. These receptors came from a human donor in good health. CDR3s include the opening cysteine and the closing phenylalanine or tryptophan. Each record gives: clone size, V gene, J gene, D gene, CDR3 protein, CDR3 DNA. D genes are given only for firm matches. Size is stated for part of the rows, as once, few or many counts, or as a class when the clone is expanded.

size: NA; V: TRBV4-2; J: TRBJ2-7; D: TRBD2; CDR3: CASSHHDKGLALREQYF; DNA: TGTGCCAGCAGCCACCACGACAAGGGACTAGCGTTGAGAGAGCAGTACTTC
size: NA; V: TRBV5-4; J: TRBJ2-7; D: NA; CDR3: CASSFGEMGDYEQYF; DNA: TGTGCCAGCAGCTTTGGGGAAATGGGAGATTACGAGCAGTACTTC
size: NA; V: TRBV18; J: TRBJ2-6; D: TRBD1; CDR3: CASSPQETGAGANVLTF; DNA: TGTGCCAGCTCACCACAGGAGACAGGGGCTGGGGCCAACGTCCTGACTTTC
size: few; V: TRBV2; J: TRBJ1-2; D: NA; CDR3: CASSEREENYGYTF; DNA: TGTGCCAGCAGTGAAAGGGAGGAGAACTATGGCTACACCTTC
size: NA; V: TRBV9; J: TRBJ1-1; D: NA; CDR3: CASSRLDMNTEAFF; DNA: TGTGCCAGCAGCAGGCTAGATATGAACACTGAAGCTTTCTTT
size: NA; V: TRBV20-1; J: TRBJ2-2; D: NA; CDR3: CSATRNWELFF; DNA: TGCAGTGCCACGCGCAATTGGGAGCTGTTTTTT
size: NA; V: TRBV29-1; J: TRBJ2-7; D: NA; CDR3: CSVEDPQGTSYEQYF; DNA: TGCAGCGTTGAAGATCCCCAGGGAACGTCCTACGAGCAGTACTTC
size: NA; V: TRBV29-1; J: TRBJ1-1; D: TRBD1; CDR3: CSVGSQGARTEAFF; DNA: TGCAGCGTTGGTTCACAGGGGGCGCGCACTGAAGCTTTCTTT
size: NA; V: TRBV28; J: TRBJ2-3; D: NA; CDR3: CATLLGGATDTQYF; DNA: TGTGCCACCCTGCTGGGGGGAGCGACAGATACGCAGTATTTT
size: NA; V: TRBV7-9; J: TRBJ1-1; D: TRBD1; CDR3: CASSLDRIEAFF; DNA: TGTGCCAGCAGCCTGGACAGGATTGAAGCTTTCTTT
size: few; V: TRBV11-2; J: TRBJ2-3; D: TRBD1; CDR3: CASSRLGGTGSTDTQYF; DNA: TGTGCCAGCAGCCGATTGGGGGGGACAGGGTCGACAGATACGCAGTATTTT
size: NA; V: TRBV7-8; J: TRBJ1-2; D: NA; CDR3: CASSLAVSGRFDYGYTF; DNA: TGTGCCAGCAGCTTAGCAGTGTCAGGGAGGTTTGACTATGGCTACACCTTC
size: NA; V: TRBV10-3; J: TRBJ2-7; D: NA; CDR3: CAIRHVREQYF; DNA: TGTGCCATACGACATGTTCGGGAGCAGTACTTC
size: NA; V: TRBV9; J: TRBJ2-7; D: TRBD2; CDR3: CASSALGLAGVSYEQYF; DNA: TGTGCCAGCAGCGCCTTGGGGCTAGCGGGAGTGTCCTACGAGCAGTACTTC